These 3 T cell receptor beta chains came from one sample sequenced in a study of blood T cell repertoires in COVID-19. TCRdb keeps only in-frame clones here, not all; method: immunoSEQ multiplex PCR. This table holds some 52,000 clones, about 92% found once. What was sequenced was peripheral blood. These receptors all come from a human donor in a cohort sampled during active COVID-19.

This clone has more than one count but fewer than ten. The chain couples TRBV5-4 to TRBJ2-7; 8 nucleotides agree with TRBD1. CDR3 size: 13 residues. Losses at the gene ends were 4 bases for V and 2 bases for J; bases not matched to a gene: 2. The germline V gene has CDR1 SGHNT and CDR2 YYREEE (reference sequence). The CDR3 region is CASSRGQAYEQYF. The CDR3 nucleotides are TGTGCCAGCAGCCGGGGACAGGCCTACGAGCAGTACTTC.

The CDR3 is CASSEGTSGETQYF. The CDR3 nucleotides read TGTGCCAGCAGCGAGGGGACTAGTGGTGAGACCCAGTACTTC. The gene calls are TRBV9 and TRBJ2-5; 8 bases agree with TRBD2. Germline-derived CDR1 and CDR2 are SGDLS and YYNGEE. Losses at the gene ends were 3 bases for V and 5 bases for J; bases not matched to a gene: 6. This CDR3 has 14 residues.

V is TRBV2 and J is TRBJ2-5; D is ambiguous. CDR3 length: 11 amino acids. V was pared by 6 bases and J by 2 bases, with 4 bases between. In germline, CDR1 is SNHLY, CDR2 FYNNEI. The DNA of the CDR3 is TGTGCCAGCAGCCAACAAGAGACCCAGTACTTC. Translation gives CASSQQETQYF.